The T cell receptor beta chain described here comes from a study of cytomegalovirus exposure and HLA in healthy donors. Vbeta (60) and Jbeta (13) primers were used in the PCR. TCRdb keeps only in-frame clones here, not all; method: immunoSEQ multiplex PCR. The sample contains roughly 190,000 clones, approximately 86% of which appear only once. As to this clone: What it binds is unknown.

This cohort consisted of healthy bone marrow donors. Germline CDR1 is MNHEY and CDR2 is SMNVEV (reference sequence). The CDR3 length is 15 residues. Losses at the gene ends were 8 bases for V and 14 bases for J; bases not matched to a gene: 18. Study findings and constraints: Despite most TCR sequences being rare, some public TCRs occurred in many donors. The authors reported that TCR beta sequences could predict HLA-A and HLA-B alleles. These predictions were accurate for most subjects in the first cohort.

This TCR derives from a woman aged 18-30 years in good health and CMV-seronegative. The sequenced material came from PBMCs. The J gene is TRBJ1-6, the V gene TRBV27; 7 bases agree with TRBD1. The chain's CDR3 is CASSPFQGDTLSLHF. DNA for the CDR3: TGTGCCAGCTCCCCGTTCCAGGGGGACACTTTATCCCTCCACTTT.